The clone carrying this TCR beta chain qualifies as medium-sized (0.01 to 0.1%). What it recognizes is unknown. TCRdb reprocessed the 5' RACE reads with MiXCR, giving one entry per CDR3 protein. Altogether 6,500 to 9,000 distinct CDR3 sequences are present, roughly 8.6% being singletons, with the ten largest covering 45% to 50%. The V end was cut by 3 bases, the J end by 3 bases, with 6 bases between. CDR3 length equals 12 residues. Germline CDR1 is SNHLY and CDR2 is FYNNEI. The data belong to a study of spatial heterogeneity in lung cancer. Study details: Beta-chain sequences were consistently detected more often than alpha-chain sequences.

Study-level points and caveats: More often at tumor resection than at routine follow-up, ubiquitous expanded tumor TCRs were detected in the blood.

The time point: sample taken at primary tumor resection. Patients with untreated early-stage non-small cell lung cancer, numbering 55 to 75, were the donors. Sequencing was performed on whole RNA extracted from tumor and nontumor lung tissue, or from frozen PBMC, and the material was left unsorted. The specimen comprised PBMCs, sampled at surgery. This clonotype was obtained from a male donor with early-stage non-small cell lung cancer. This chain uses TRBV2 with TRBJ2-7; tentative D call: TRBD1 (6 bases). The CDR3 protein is CASSDRGYEQYF. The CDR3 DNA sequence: TGTGCCAGCAGTGACAGGGGCTACGAGCAGTACTTC.